The 5 T cell receptor beta chains presented below share a single source sample, sequenced in a study of blood T cell repertoires in COVID-19. The repertoire was sequenced with immunoSEQ multiplex PCR; TCRdb's copy has only in-frame clones and lacks some. This sample has 200,000 to 250,000 clones, with 70% to 90% found just once. Material: PBMCs or T cells enriched from blood (not recorded which). Every receptor here comes from a man aged 25-45 years who had recovered from COVID-19.

This chain uses TRBV5-4 with TRBJ2-3; D is possibly TRBD2 (6 bases). V was cut by 0 bases and J by 3 bases, with 14 bases left in between. The CDR3 has 16 amino acids. Germline V gives CDR1 SGHNT, CDR2 YYREEE (reference sequence). CDR3 residues: CASSLGLRDGTDTQYF. The DNA for the CDR3 is TGTGCCAGCAGCTTGGGGCTGCGGGATGGAACAGATACGCAGTATTTT. The full variable domain, in which reference TRBV5-4 and TRBJ2-3 provide the parts outside the CDR3, is ETGVTQSPTHLIKTRGQQVTLRCSSQSGHNTVSWYQQALGQGPQFIFQYYREEENGRGNFPPRFSGLQFPNYSSELNVNALELDDSALYLCASSLGLRDGTDTQYFGPGTRLTVL.

The chain combines TRBV4-1 with TRBJ1-5; weak D call: TRBD1 (6 bases). The CDR3 has 14 residues. Trimming cost V 2 bases and J 9 bases, with 14 bases left between them. Germline V gives CDR1 MGHRA, CDR2 YSYEKL. The chain's CDR3 is CASSQTGNQRPQHF. The CDR3, as DNA: TGCGCCAGCAGCCAAACAGGGAACCAACGGCCCCAGCATTTT.

This clone has just one count. The genes are TRBV6-5 and TRBJ1-2; the match to TRBD1 covers 7 bases. From germline, CDR1 is MNHEY and CDR2 SVGAGI. The junction had 9 bases not matched to a gene; V was cut back by 5 bases and J by 3 bases. This CDR3 region has 15 residues. The CDR3 DNA sequence: TGTGCCAGCAGTACCATCGGGACAGTAGACTATGGCTACACCTTC. It is translated as CASSTIGTVDYGYTF.

The chain has TRBV9 and TRBJ1-2; D may be TRBD1 (5 bases). The ends were cut back, 0 bases at V and 6 bases at J, with 6 bases in the middle. Per the germline V gene, CDR1 is SGDLS and CDR2 is YYNGEE. The CDR3 totals 12 residues. The CDR3 protein is CASSVDRHGYTF. DNA of the CDR3: TGTGCCAGCAGCGTAGACAGGCATGGCTACACCTTC.

This chain uses TRBV28 with TRBJ1-1; D unresolved. Germline V gives CDR1 MDHEN, CDR2 SYDVKM. Trimming left V 7 bases short and J 5 bases short, with 14 bases between. The CDR3 loop spans 13 amino acids. Here the CDR3 DNA reads TGTGCCAGCACCGACGGGGAATTGACTGAAGCTTTCTTT. Translated, it gives CASTDGELTEAFF.